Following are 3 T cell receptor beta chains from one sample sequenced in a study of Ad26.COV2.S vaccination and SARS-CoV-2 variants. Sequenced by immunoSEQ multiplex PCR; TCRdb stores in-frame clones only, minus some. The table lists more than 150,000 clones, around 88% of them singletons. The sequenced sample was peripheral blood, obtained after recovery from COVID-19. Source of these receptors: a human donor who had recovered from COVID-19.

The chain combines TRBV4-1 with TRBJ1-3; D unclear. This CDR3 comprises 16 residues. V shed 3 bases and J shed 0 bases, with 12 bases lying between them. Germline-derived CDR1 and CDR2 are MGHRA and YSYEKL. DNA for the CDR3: TGCGCCAGCAGCCAGGGCGACGGGCCCTCTGGAAACACCATATATTTT. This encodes CASSQGDGPSGNTIYF.

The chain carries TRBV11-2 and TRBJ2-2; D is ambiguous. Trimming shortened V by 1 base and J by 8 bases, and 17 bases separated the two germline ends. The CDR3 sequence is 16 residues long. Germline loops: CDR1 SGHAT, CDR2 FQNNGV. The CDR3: CASSLGPGLVGGELFF. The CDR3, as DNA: TGTGCCAGCAGCTTAGGCCCCGGGCTGGTTGGGGGGGAGCTGTTTTTT.

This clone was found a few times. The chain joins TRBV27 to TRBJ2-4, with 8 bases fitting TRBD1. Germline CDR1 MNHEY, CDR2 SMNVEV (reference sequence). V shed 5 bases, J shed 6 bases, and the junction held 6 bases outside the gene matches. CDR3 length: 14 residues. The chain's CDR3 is CASSRTGWGNIQYF. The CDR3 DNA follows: TGTGCCAGCAGTAGGACAGGGTGGGGAAACATTCAGTACTTC.